The 17 T cell receptor beta chains below all came from one sample that was sequenced in a study of T cell changes during pregnancy in multiple sclerosis (dated by TCRdb to between 2018 and 2021). The receptor library was made with the immunoSEQ multiplex PCR assay. The clones in this table, taken by TCRdb from immuneACCESS, are in-frame only. Not every clone is retained; where verified, under half of the shortfall comes from an unresolved V gene, and the cause of the rest is unknown. In all, the sample holds tens of thousands of clones, and 90% of those were seen once. The ten top clones hold 3.3% of the sample. Sequenced here: peripheral blood, sampled in the first trimester of pregnancy. These receptors all come from a female donor in good health, enrolled as a control in a pregnancy study.

The rearrangement links TRBV7-2 to TRBJ1-5; 8 bases are shared with TRBD1. V lost 4 bases to trimming and J lost 3 bases; unmatched junction nucleotides: 5. Germline lookup yields CDR1 SGHTA and CDR2 FQGNSA. The CDR3 length is 15 residues. CDR3 protein: CASSSLDRDNQPQHF. The CDR3 bases are TGTGCCAGCAGCTCCCTGGACAGGGACAATCAGCCCCAGCATTTT.

V is TRBV7-9 and J is TRBJ1-1; D gene uncertain. This CDR3 has 12 residues. The V end was cut by 5 bases, the J end by 8 bases, with 12 bases between. Per the germline V gene, CDR1 is SEHNR and CDR2 is FQNEAQ (reference sequence). The CDR3 DNA reads as TGTGCCAGCAGCCAGTATGCACCCGAAGCTTTCTTT. It specifies CASSQYAPEAFF.

The chain carries TRBV14 and TRBJ2-5; D might be TRBD1 (5 bases). Germline V lookup: CDR1 SGHDN, CDR2 FVKESK. Trimming removed 1 base from V and 5 bases from J, with 20 bases in between. The CDR3 is made up of 17 amino acids. CDR3: CASSQGQRSAGHETQYF. The CDR3 DNA is TGTGCCAGCAGCCAAGGTCAAAGGTCGGCAGGGCACGAGACCCAGTACTTC.

The rearrangement joins TRBV9 to TRBJ2-5, with 9 bases identical to TRBD1. CDR1 and CDR2 (germline): SGDLS, YYNGEE. With V trimmed by 3 bases and J by 6 bases, 15 bases remained unmatched. The CDR3 is 17 residues long. The CDR3: CASSGGTSGQGLQTQYF. The CDR3, as DNA: TGTGCCAGCAGCGGGGGGACTTCGGGACAGGGATTGCAGACCCAGTACTTC.

The genes are TRBV7-9 and TRBJ2-7; 7 nucleotides match TRBD1. Germline CDR1 is SEHNR and CDR2 is FQNEAQ (reference sequence). CDR3 length: 17 residues. J gave up 2 bases and V 6 bases, and 16 bases lay outside the gene matches. The CDR3 spells CASRPSWWAGGTYEQYF. As DNA, the CDR3 is TGTGCCAGCAGACCCAGCTGGTGGGCAGGGGGAACCTACGAGCAGTACTTC.

V and J are TRBV28 and TRBJ2-6; 13 bases fit TRBD2. CDR1 and CDR2 (germline): MDHEN, SYDVKM. The junction had 6 bases not matched to a gene; V was cut back by 6 bases and J by 1 base. This CDR3 is built from 18 residues. The CDR3 region is CASSKLAGGPSGANVLTF. CDR3 in DNA: TGTGCCAGCAGCAAACTAGCGGGAGGGCCGTCTGGGGCCAACGTCCTGACTTTC.

The rearrangement uses TRBV15 and TRBJ2-3; 11 bases map to TRBD2. V shed 5 bases, J shed 5 bases, and the junction held 9 bases outside the gene matches. The length of the CDR3 is 16 residues. The germline V gene has CDR1 LNHNV and CDR2 YYDKDF (reference sequence). The DNA of the CDR3 is TGTGCCACCAGCCAGCGGACTAGCGGGCCGGTAGATACGCAGTATTTT. Protein product: CATSQRTSGPVDTQYF.

V usage is TRBV7-8 and J usage is TRBJ2-2; no definite D call. V gave up 1 base and J gave up 1 base, with 7 bases separating them. Germline V gene sequence: CDR1 SGHVS, CDR2 FQNEAQ. There are 15 residues in the CDR3. The CDR3 DNA sequence: TGTGCCAGCAGCTTAGGGGCGTGGAACACCGGGGAGCTGTTTTTT. It yields the protein CASSLGAWNTGELFF.

The rearrangement uses TRBV19 and TRBJ1-4; no reliable D call. The CDR3 totals 17 residues. Trimming took off 3 bases at V and 0 bases at J, with 14 bases between the two ends. Germline CDR1 and CDR2: LNHDA and SQIVND (reference sequence). The CDR3 loop reads CASSIFSATTTNEKLFF. The DNA of the CDR3 is TGTGCCAGTAGTATTTTTAGTGCGACTACAACTAATGAAAAACTGTTTTTT.

The chain joins TRBV5-1 to TRBJ2-5; weak D call: TRBD2 (6 bases). CDR1 and CDR2 (germline): SGHRS, YFSETQ. Trimming removed 4 bases from V and 5 bases from J, with 18 bases in between. This CDR3 region has 15 residues. The CDR3 DNA follows: TGCGCCAGCAGCCAGGAGGGACCTCTGGGGGAGACCCAGTACTTC. Encoded protein: CASSQEGPLGETQYF.

The rearrangement uses TRBV27 and TRBJ1-1; TRBD1 is a possible D gene (5 bases). The germline V gene encodes CDR1 MNHEY and CDR2 SMNVEV (reference sequence). V was clipped by 5 bases and J by 7 bases, with 17 bases between them. The CDR3 has 14 amino acids. CDR3 loop: CASSPSGGANEAFF. DNA of the CDR3: TGTGCCAGCAGTCCATCGGGAGGGGCGAATGAAGCTTTCTTT.

The genes are TRBV5-4 and TRBJ1-2; possibly TRBD1 for D (6 bases). The CDR3 is 13 residues long. Germline V gene lookup returns CDR1 SGHNT and CDR2 YYREEE (reference sequence). Trimming removed 2 bases from V and 2 bases from J, with 7 bases in between. The CDR3 coding sequence is TGTGCCAGCAGCTTAGGACAGAACTATGGCTACACCTTC. Its translation is CASSLGQNYGYTF.

The rearrangement joins TRBV4-3 to TRBJ2-6, with 7 nucleotides matching TRBD1. Losses at the gene ends were 4 bases for V and 0 bases for J; bases not matched to a gene: 3. The V gene's germline CDR1 is LGHNA and CDR2 YSLEER. This CDR3 contains 16 residues. Written as DNA, the CDR3 is TGCGCCAGCAGCCGGGGACAGACCTCTGGGGCCAACGTCCTGACTTTC. It codes for CASSRGQTSGANVLTF.

The rearrangement links TRBV6-5 to TRBJ2-5, with TRBD2 identical over 13 bases. Germline V gene lookup returns CDR1 MNHEY and CDR2 SVGAGI. Unmatched junction bases numbered 11, after V lost 2 bases and J lost 11 bases. This CDR3 comprises 16 residues. The CDR3 DNA reads as TGTGCCAGCAGTTACCCCAGGACTAGCGGGGGAACGAAACAGTACTTC. Amino acids: CASSYPRTSGGTKQYF.

The V and J genes are TRBV9 and TRBJ2-3; 10 nucleotides match TRBD2. Germline V gene lookup returns CDR1 SGDLS and CDR2 YYNGEE. Losses at the gene ends were 0 bases for V and 1 base for J; bases not matched to a gene: 2. This CDR3 has 16 residues. For the CDR3, the DNA is TGTGCCAGCAGCGTAGGGAGCGGGAGGGGCACAGATACGCAGTATTTT. Its protein is CASSVGSGRGTDTQYF.

The chain couples TRBV12-5 to TRBJ2-2; D uncertain. CDR3 length: 13 amino acids. In germline, CDR1 is LGHNT, CDR2 FRNRAP. V gave up 3 bases and J gave up 2 bases, with 4 bases separating them. In DNA, the CDR3 is TGTGCTAGTGGTTTAATAAACACCGGGGAGCTGTTTTTT. This gives the protein CASGLINTGELFF.

V gene TRBV7-2 combines with J gene TRBJ2-2; 11 bases are shared with TRBD2. CDR3 size: 15 residues. J gave up 3 bases and V 7 bases, and 4 bases lay outside the gene matches. CDR1 and CDR2 from the germline V gene are SGHTA and FQGNSA. The CDR3 bases are TGTGCCAGCACACCGGGACTAGCGGACACCGGGGAGCTGTTTTTT. This codes for CASTPGLADTGELFF. Based on the CDR3 plus reference TRBV7-2 and TRBJ2-2, the full variable domain is GAGVSQSPSNKVTEKGKDVELRCDPISGHTALYWYRQSLGQGLEFLIYFQGNSAPDKSGLPSDRFSAERTGGSVSTLTIQRTQQEDSAVYLCASTPGLADTGELFFGEGSRLTVL.